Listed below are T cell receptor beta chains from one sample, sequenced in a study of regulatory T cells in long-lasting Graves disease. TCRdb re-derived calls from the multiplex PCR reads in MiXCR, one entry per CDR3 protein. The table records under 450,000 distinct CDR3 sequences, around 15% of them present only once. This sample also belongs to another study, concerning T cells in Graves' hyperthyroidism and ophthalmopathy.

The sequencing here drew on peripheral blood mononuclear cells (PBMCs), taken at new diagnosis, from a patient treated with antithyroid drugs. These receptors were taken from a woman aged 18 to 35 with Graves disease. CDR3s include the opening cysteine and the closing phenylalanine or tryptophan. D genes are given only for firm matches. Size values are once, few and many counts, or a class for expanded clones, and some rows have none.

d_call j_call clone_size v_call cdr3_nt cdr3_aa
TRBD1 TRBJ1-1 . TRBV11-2 TGTGCCAGCAGCTTATCTGACAGGGTCAACACTGAAGCTTTCTTT CASSLSDRVNTEAFF
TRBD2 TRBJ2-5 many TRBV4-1 TGCGCCAGCAGCCAAGCGGGGGGGCCGGAAGAGACCCAGTACTTC CASSQAGGPEETQYF
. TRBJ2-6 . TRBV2 TGTGCCAGCAGTGAACGCGGGTCTGGGGCCAACGTCCCGACTTTC CASSERGSGANVPTF
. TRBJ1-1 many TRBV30 TGTGCCTGGAGTGCGACAGAGAACACTGAAGCTTTCTTT CAWSATENTEAFF
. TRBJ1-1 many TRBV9 TGTGCCACAGGAGGCAGGGATTTTTCTGAAGCTTTCTTT CATGGRDFSEAFF
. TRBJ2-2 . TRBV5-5 TGTGCCAGCAGCCACTTCCCGGACCGGAACACCGGGGGGCTGTTTTTT CASSHFPDRNTGGLFF
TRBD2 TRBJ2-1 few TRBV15 TGTGCCACCAGAGGGACTAGCAATGAGCAGTTCTTC CATRGTSNEQFF
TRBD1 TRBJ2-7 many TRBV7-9 TGTGCCAGCAGCTCCGGGACAGGGACTTCCTACGAGCAGTACTTC CASSSGTGTSYEQYF
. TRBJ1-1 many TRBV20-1 TGCAGTGCACCCGAAGCTTTCTTT CSAPEAFF
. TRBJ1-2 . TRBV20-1 TGCAGTGCTAGAGATCAAGTAACCGCTAACTATGGCTACACCTTC CSARDQVTANYGYTF
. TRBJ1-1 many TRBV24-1 TGTGCCACCAGTGACGGCCTCGGGGAGGCTACTGAAGCTTTCTTT CATSDGLGEATEAFF
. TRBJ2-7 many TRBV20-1 TGCAGTGCTAGTAAACAGGAAAAATACGAGCAGTACTTC CSASKQEKYEQYF
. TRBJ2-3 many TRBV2 TGTGCCAGCAGTGAAACCGGTACAGATACGCAGTATTTT CASSETGTDTQYF
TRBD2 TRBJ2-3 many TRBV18 TGTGCCAGCTCACCCCCACTGGGGAGCCTAGCGGAGACGCAGTATTTT CASSPPLGSLAETQYF
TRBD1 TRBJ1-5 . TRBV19 TGTGCCAGTAGTATTAGAGTGGGACAGACAAACACTAGCAATCAGCCCCAGCATTTT CASSIRVGQTNTSNQPQHF
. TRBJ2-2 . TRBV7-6 TGTGCCAGCAGCTTAGGGTCCGACACCGGGGAGCTGTTTTTT CASSLGSDTGELFF
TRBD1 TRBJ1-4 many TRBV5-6 TGTGCCAGCAGCGTGACAGGGATCGGAACTAATGAAAAACTGTTTTTT CASSVTGIGTNEKLFF
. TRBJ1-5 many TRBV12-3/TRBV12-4 TGTGCCAGCAGTTACAGACAGGCCTTCAATCAGCCCCAGCATTTT CASSYRQAFNQPQHF
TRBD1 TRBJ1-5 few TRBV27 TGTGCCAGCAGTTTATCCTCTCCCAGGGGGCATGGTCAGCCCCAGCATTTT CASSLSSPRGHGQPQHF